These 28 T cell receptor beta chains came from one sample sequenced in a study of CXCR3-negative and CXCR3-positive naive CD8 T cells. General study results and limits: TRB CDR3 hydrophobicity was greater in CXCR3-positive naive cells than in CXCR3-negative naive cells.

These receptors have no identified antigens. It was by 5' RACE with UMI labels that the TRB cDNA libraries were prepared. TCRdb re-called the 5' RACE reads; every CDR3 protein appears as one record, without DNA. In all, the sample yields about 89,000 distinct CDR3 sequences. The specimen sequenced was naive CXCR3+ CD8+ T cells from blood. Sample subset: CD45RO-CCR7+CD27+CD95- naive CD8+ T cells expressing CXCR3 (TNR3+). The receptors stem from a human donor in good health. Some clones in this sample may be carry-over from other donors' samples.

The chain has TRBV7-9 and TRBJ2-7; lacking DNA, the TRBD1 call made by TCRdb goes unchecked. The CDR3 spans 15 residues. The germline V gene encodes CDR1 SEHNR and CDR2 FQNEAQ (reference sequence). Here the CDR3 reads CASSSPGPTNYEQYF.

J is TRBJ2-3 and V is TRBV18. Germline V lookup: CDR1 KGHSH, CDR2 LQKENI. This CDR3 is built from 14 residues. The CDR3 sequence: CASSPEERPDTQYF.

The chain uses TRBV7-6 and TRBJ2-5; absent DNA, TCRdb's TRBD2 call cannot be checked. There are 15 residues in the CDR3. CDR1 is SGHVS and CDR2 is FNYEAQ in the germline V gene. The CDR3 spells CASSQGVGALETQYF.

The chain joins TRBV28 to TRBJ1-4; the D gene TCRdb calls, TRBD1, cannot be checked with no DNA. CDR3 length equals 14 residues. Germline V gene lookup returns CDR1 MDHEN and CDR2 SYDVKM. The CDR3 sequence is CASSYLPGSGKLFF.

The chain recombines TRBV15 with TRBJ2-6; no DNA is available, so the TRBD1 call from TCRdb remains unchecked. The CDR3 extends over 16 amino acids. Germline lookup yields CDR1 LNHNV and CDR2 YYDKDF (reference sequence). The CDR3 spells CATDEGGRSGANVLTF.

The CDR3 here is CASSPGQNYGYTF. This sequence joins TRBV27 and TRBJ1-2; the TCRdb call, TRBD1, lacks DNA for checking. CDR3 length: 13 residues. From germline, CDR1 is MNHEY and CDR2 SMNVEV (reference sequence).

The chain couples TRBV29-1 to TRBJ2-7. Germline lookup yields CDR1 SQVTM and CDR2 ANQGSEA. There are 13 residues in the CDR3. CDR3 region: CSVEGQEAYEQYF.

The CDR3 reads CASSWGLPGTQYF. The chain couples TRBV12-3 or TRBV12-4 to TRBJ2-5; TCRdb lists TRBD2, though no DNA is available to test this call. The CDR3 totals 13 residues.

The genes are TRBV27 and TRBJ2-2. This CDR3 is 14 amino acids long. CDR1 MNHEY and CDR2 SMNVEV come from the germline V gene (reference sequence). The CDR3 loop is CASSLVGATGELFF.

The V call is TRBV28, the J call TRBJ1-3; without DNA, the TCRdb call of TRBD1 cannot be checked. This CDR3 has 16 amino acids. Germline loops: CDR1 MDHEN, CDR2 SYDVKM. CDR3 sequence: CASSSRTPHSGNTIYF. The whole variable domain, filled in from reference TRBV28 and TRBJ1-3, reads DVKVTQSSRYLVKRTGEKVFLECVQDMDHENMFWYRQDPGLGLRLIYFSYDVKMKEKGDIPEGYSVSREKKERFSLILESASTNQTSMYLCASSSRTPHSGNTIYFGEGSWLTVV.

CDR3 region: CASSLFAGGGETQYF. The J gene is TRBJ2-5, the V gene TRBV27; TCRdb's D call, TRBD1, is unchecked because there is no DNA. Germline V gene data show CDR1 as MNHEY and CDR2 as SMNVEV (reference sequence). The CDR3 totals 15 residues.

J is TRBJ1-2 and V is TRBV6-2 or TRBV6-3. The CDR3 length is 15 residues. The germline V gene has CDR1 MNHEY and CDR2 SVGEGT. This CDR3 is CASSYRGYAGDGYTF.

The V and J genes are TRBV9 and TRBJ1-2; the TCRdb call, TRBD1, lacks DNA for checking. Germline V CDR1 and CDR2: SGDLS, YYNGEE. The CDR3 consists of 14 residues. The CDR3 loop reads CASSLDEDSYGYTF.

The genes are TRBV6-2 or TRBV6-3 and TRBJ2-7; the D call of TRBD1 rests on TCRdb alone, since no DNA is present to check it. This CDR3 has 16 residues. The V gene's germline CDR1 is MNHEY and CDR2 SVGEGT. The CDR3 region is CASSLEVDRGRHEQYF.

The chain is built from TRBV27 and TRBJ2-7; TCRdb names TRBD1, which stays unverified in the absence of DNA. This CDR3 region has 15 residues. Germline V lookup: CDR1 MNHEY, CDR2 SMNVEV (reference sequence). The CDR3 here is CASSLSIGGSYEQYF.

V gene TRBV13 combines with J gene TRBJ1-6; TCRdb returns TRBD1, unconfirmable since there is no DNA. Germline CDR1 is PRHDT and CDR2 is FYEKMQ (reference sequence). The CDR3 is made up of 16 amino acids. The chain's CDR3 is CASSPRTGAGNSPLHF.

This chain joins TRBV29-1 and TRBJ2-7; TCRdb's assignment of TRBD1 cannot be checked, as there is no DNA. CDR3 size: 13 residues. Germline V gene lookup returns CDR1 SQVTM and CDR2 ANQGSEA. The CDR3 sequence is CSFLSSGSYEQYF.

The chain recombines TRBV6-5 with TRBJ1-2; the D call from TCRdb, TRBD1, cannot be confirmed without DNA. Germline V gene sequence: CDR1 MNHEY, CDR2 SVGAGI. There are 15 residues in the CDR3. CDR3 protein: CASSYSQGARSGYTF.

The rearrangement uses TRBV5-5 and TRBJ2-7; TCRdb's D call of TRBD2 is untestable without DNA. Germline CDR1 reads SGHKS; CDR2 reads YYEKEE (reference sequence). The CDR3 runs 14 residues. The CDR3 is CASSRTSGSYEQYF.

By frequency, this clonotype registers medium-sized. The J gene is TRBJ1-5, the V gene TRBV6-1; TCRdb names TRBD1, which stays unverified in the absence of DNA. Germline V gene lookup returns CDR1 MNHNS and CDR2 SASEGT. This CDR3 has 14 amino acids. This CDR3 reads CASSGAGGNQPQHF.

This CDR3 reads CASPCTDTQYF. V and J are TRBV19 and TRBJ2-3. Per the germline V gene, CDR1 is LNHDA and CDR2 is SQIVND (reference sequence). The CDR3 contains 11 residues.

This chain links TRBV7-2 with TRBJ2-1; TCRdb gives TRBD2 as the D gene, but with no DNA this cannot be confirmed. The CDR3 loop spans 15 amino acids. Germline V gene data show CDR1 as SGHTA and CDR2 as FQGNSA. The CDR3 is CASSPRTSAYNEQFF.

V is TRBV12-3 or TRBV12-4 and J is TRBJ2-5; TCRdb lists TRBD2, though no DNA is available to test this call. The CDR3 has 17 amino acids. CDR3 in amino acids: CASSLMAGGSFQETQYF.

J is TRBJ2-1 and V is TRBV7-3. The length of the CDR3 is 13 residues. Germline CDR1 and CDR2: SGHTA and FQGTGA. The CDR3 reads CASSLTGGNEQFF.

This rearrangement joins TRBV6-6 to TRBJ1-6; the D gene TCRdb calls, TRBD1, cannot be checked with no DNA. The germline V gene has CDR1 MNHNY and CDR2 SVGAGI (reference sequence). The length of the CDR3 is 15 residues. CDR3 sequence reads: CASSYARTENSPLHF.

CDR3 sequence: CASSLGVPDYYEQYF. The chain is built from TRBV12-3 or TRBV12-4 and TRBJ2-7; lacking DNA, the TRBD1 call made by TCRdb goes unchecked. There are 15 residues in the CDR3.

The chain carries TRBV12-3 or TRBV12-4 and TRBJ2-7. The CDR3 runs 14 residues. CDR3 in amino acids: CASSGPGFSYEQYF.

The V call is TRBV5-6, the J call TRBJ2-2. The germline V gene encodes CDR1 SGHDT and CDR2 YYEEEE. This CDR3 spans 16 amino acids. The CDR3 sequence is CASSWPYPSNTGELFF.